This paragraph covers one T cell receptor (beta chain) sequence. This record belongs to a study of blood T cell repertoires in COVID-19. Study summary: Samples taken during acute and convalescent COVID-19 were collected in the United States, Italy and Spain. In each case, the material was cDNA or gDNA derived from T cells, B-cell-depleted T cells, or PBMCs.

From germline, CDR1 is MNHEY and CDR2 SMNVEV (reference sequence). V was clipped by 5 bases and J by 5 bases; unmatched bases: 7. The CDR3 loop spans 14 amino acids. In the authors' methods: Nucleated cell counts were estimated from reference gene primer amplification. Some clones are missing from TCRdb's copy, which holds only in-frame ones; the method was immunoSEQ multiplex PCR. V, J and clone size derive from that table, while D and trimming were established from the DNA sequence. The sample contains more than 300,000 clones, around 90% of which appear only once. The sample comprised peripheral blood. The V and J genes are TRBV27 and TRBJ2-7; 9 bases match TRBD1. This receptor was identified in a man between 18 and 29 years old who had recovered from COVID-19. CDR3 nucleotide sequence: TGTGCCAGCAGTCAATGGACAGGGGAACACGAGCAGTACTTC. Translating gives CASSQWTGEHEQYF.